Shown below are 32 T cell receptor beta chains from a single sample sequenced in a study of T cell responses to AZD1222 COVID-19 vaccine. Profiling relied on immunoSEQ multiplex PCR, and the TCRdb table lists in-frame clones only, not all of them. The profile shows roughly 150,000 clones, about 80% of them singletons. The sequenced sample was peripheral blood, obtained on day 0 of AZD1222 vaccination. All receptors come from an adult in good health.

The chain joins TRBV3-1 (or the pseudogene TRBV3-2) to TRBJ1-2; TRBD1 might be the D (6 bases). Trimming pared 7 bases from V and 10 bases from J, leaving 16 bases between. The CDR3 extends over 12 amino acids. Germline V gene lookup returns CDR1 LGHDT and CDR2 YNNKEL (reference sequence). The CDR3 coding sequence is TGTGCCAGCACGCCGACAGGAGGAGACTACACCTTC. This gives the protein CASTPTGGDYTF.

The rearrangement joins TRBV27 to TRBJ1-2, with D unclear. This CDR3 has 13 residues. CDR1 is MNHEY and CDR2 is SMNVEV in the germline V gene (reference sequence). V shed 6 bases and J shed 4 bases, with 12 bases lying between them. CDR3 sequence (DNA): TGTGCCAGCAGGACTGGCTCTGGCTATGGCTACACCTTC. It encodes CASRTGSGYGYTF.

J is TRBJ2-2 and V is TRBV25-1; 10 positions match TRBD2. This CDR3 is built from 17 residues. The germline V gene has CDR1 MGHDK and CDR2 SYGVNS. Germline trimming cut 2 bases from V and 5 bases from J; bases unmatched to any gene: 8. In DNA form, the CDR3 reads TGTGCCAGCAGTGAAGATGAAAGCGGGGGGGCAACCGGGGAGCTGTTTTTT. It yields the protein CASSEDESGGATGELFF. Full variable domain (remainder filled in from reference TRBV25-1 and TRBJ2-2): EADIYQTPRYLVIGTGKKITLECSQTMGHDKMYWYQQDPGMELHLIHYSYGVNSTEKGDLSSESTVSRIRTEHFPLTLESARPSHTSQYLCASSEDESGGATGELFFGEGSRLTVL.

J is TRBJ1-2 and V is TRBV4-1; 7 bases are a match to TRBD1. V lost 0 bases to trimming and J lost 4 bases; unmatched junction nucleotides: 5. The CDR3 contains 15 residues. In germline, CDR1 is MGHRA, CDR2 YSYEKL. The CDR3 here is CASSQEGGRFYGYTF. CDR3 in DNA: TGCGCCAGCAGCCAAGAAGGGGGCAGGTTCTATGGCTACACCTTC.

The gene calls are TRBV5-1 and TRBJ2-3, with no clear D. In germline, CDR1 is SGHRS, CDR2 YFSETQ. Trimming removed 0 bases from V and 4 bases from J, with 15 bases in between. CDR3 length: 16 residues. CDR3 sequence: CASSLDGPSLADTQYF. The CDR3 DNA sequence: TGCGCCAGCAGCTTGGATGGGCCCTCACTGGCAGATACGCAGTATTTT.

This chain connects TRBV6-1 to TRBJ1-2, with D uncertain. Trimming cost V 2 bases and J 4 bases, with 14 bases left between them. CDR3 length: 15 residues. Germline V gene sequence: CDR1 MNHNS, CDR2 SASEGT. CDR3 region: CASSERPGFGYGYTF. Written as DNA, the CDR3 is TGTGCCAGCAGTGAACGCCCGGGCTTCGGCTATGGCTACACCTTC.

The chain couples TRBV6-5 to TRBJ2-2; D not resolved. The germline V gene has CDR1 MNHEY and CDR2 SVGAGI. V lost 5 bases to trimming and J lost 5 bases, with 12 bases between them. The CDR3 totals 14 residues. CDR3 residues: CASSPGPLTGELFF. The CDR3 DNA reads TGTGCCAGCAGTCCCGGGCCGCTTACCGGGGAGCTGTTTTTT.

The J gene is TRBJ1-6, the V gene TRBV9; D is unclear. Germline V gene sequence: CDR1 SGDLS, CDR2 YYNGEE. Trimming removed 0 bases at V and 7 bases at J, with 11 bases between. The CDR3 length is 15 residues. CDR3 bases: TGTGCCAGCAGCGTAGGATGGTCGAAGAATTCACCCCTCCACTTT. Translating it yields CASSVGWSKNSPLHF.

The chain recombines TRBV18 with TRBJ1-5; 11 positions match TRBD1. This CDR3 has 19 residues. Trimming took 3 bases from V and 2 from J; bases not matched to a gene: 12. Germline V gene sequence: CDR1 KGHSH, CDR2 LQKENI. The DNA for the CDR3 is TGTGCCAGCTCACCCCCGGGGACAGGGGGACTTAGCGGCAATCAGCCCCAGCATTTT. Amino acids: CASSPPGTGGLSGNQPQHF.

This chain links TRBV6-5 with TRBJ1-2, with a weak D call TRBD1 (5 bases). The CDR3 is 15 residues long. The V end was cut by 2 bases, the J end by 4 bases, with 14 bases between. Germline loops: CDR1 MNHEY, CDR2 SVGAGI. CDR3 bases: TGTGCCAGCAGTTACGCGAGAAGGGGAGGCTATGGCTACACCTTC. Its protein is CASSYARRGGYGYTF.

This sequence joins TRBV5-4 and TRBJ1-1; no reliable D call. The germline CDR1 and CDR2 sequences are SGHNT and YYREEE (reference sequence). Between the trimmed V and J ends, which lost 4 bases and 1 base, there was a span of 14 bases. This CDR3 contains 15 residues. CDR3 in amino acids: CASSVRSGKNTEAFF. The CDR3 coding sequence is TGTGCCAGCAGCGTCAGATCTGGGAAGAACACTGAAGCTTTCTTT.

V and J are TRBV28 and TRBJ1-5, with 9 bases matching TRBD1. Germline V CDR1 and CDR2: MDHEN, SYDVKM. J was trimmed by 0 bases and V by 4 bases; bases with no gene match: 13. The CDR3 is made up of 19 amino acids. In nucleotides, the CDR3 is TGTGCCAGCAGTTGGCTCACCGGGACAGGGACATATAGCAATCAGCCCCAGCATTTT. Its translation is CASSWLTGTGTYSNQPQHF. The variable domain in full, with the rest retrieved from reference TRBV28 and TRBJ1-5, is DVKVTQSSRYLVKRTGEKVFLECVQDMDHENMFWYRQDPGLGLRLIYFSYDVKMKEKGDIPEGYSVSREKKERFSLILESASTNQTSMYLCASSWLTGTGTYSNQPQHFGDGTRLSIL.

This clone has a handful of counts. This chain links TRBV14 with TRBJ2-1; D is unclear. This CDR3 region has 13 residues. CDR1 is SGHDN and CDR2 is FVKESK in the germline V gene. Trimming took off 4 bases at V and 5 bases at J, with 9 bases between the two ends. CDR3 bases: TGTGCCAGCAGCCCTGACCGTCACAATGAGCAGTTCTTC. Protein sequence: CASSPDRHNEQFF.

This clone has just a few counts. The genes are TRBV7-8 and TRBJ1-3; D call uncertain. Germline CDR1 SGHVS, CDR2 FQNEAQ. Trimming took 2 bases from V and 0 from J, leaving 8 bases between them. The CDR3 spans 15 residues. Here the CDR3 reads CASSLFRFSGNTIYF. The CDR3 nucleotides read TGTGCCAGCAGCTTATTCCGTTTCTCTGGAAACACCATATATTTT.

The chain joins TRBV28 to TRBJ1-2; weak D call: TRBD1 (5 bases). This CDR3 has 16 amino acids. The germline V gene has CDR1 MDHEN and CDR2 SYDVKM. V lost 4 bases and J 1 base, leaving 16 bases between the germline ends. The CDR3 nucleotides read TGTGCCAGCAGTTCCGTAGGGGACGAGCTTAACTATGGCTACACCTTC. Protein sequence: CASSSVGDELNYGYTF.

This chain uses TRBV5-4 with TRBJ2-3, with unresolved D. Germline V lookup: CDR1 SGHNT, CDR2 YYREEE (reference sequence). Trimming shortened V by 1 base and J by 2 bases, and 5 bases separated the two germline ends. This CDR3 spans 13 amino acids. The CDR3 protein is CASSLRFTDTQYF. The CDR3 DNA is TGTGCCAGCAGCTTGAGGTTCACAGATACGCAGTATTTT.

V is TRBV28 and J is TRBJ2-7; 7 positions agree with TRBD1. Germline CDR1 and CDR2: MDHEN and SYDVKM. V lost 4 bases and J lost 3; bases outside the gene matches: 6. This CDR3 spans 14 amino acids. The CDR3 sequence is CASSSRTGVYEQYF. CDR3 DNA sequence: TGTGCCAGCAGTTCCCGGACAGGAGTCTACGAGCAGTACTTC.

The chain is built from TRBV30 and TRBJ1-1, with D maybe TRBD1 (6 bases). In germline, CDR1 is GTSNPN, CDR2 SVGIG (reference sequence). Trimming took off 5 bases at V and 1 base at J, with 11 bases between the two ends. The CDR3 spans 13 residues. The CDR3 spells CAWGDTPNTEAFF. The CDR3 nucleotides read TGTGCCTGGGGGGACACCCCGAACACTGAAGCTTTCTTT.

This clone has more than one count but fewer than ten. The chain carries TRBV5-4 and TRBJ2-1; 8 positions agree with TRBD2. From germline, CDR1 is SGHNT and CDR2 YYREEE (reference sequence). The CDR3 sequence is 16 residues long. The ends lost 4 bases at V and 6 bases at J; junction bases unmatched: 12. The DNA of the CDR3 is TGTGCCAGCAGCGACCGAAGGACTAGCAGACCCAATGAGCAGTTCTTC. It yields the protein CASSDRRTSRPNEQFF.

This sequence joins TRBV19 and TRBJ2-1, with 8 nucleotides matching TRBD1. The CDR3 runs to 15 residues. CDR1 and CDR2 from the germline V gene are LNHDA and SQIVND (reference sequence). V shed 6 bases, J shed 0 bases, and the junction held 4 bases outside the gene matches. The CDR3 bases are TGTGCCAGTAGGGAGGACAGGGACTCCTACAATGAGCAGTTCTTC. Amino acid sequence: CASREDRDSYNEQFF.

This chain joins TRBV7-3 and TRBJ2-2; unclear D gene. Between the trimmed V and J ends, which lost 3 bases and 5 bases, there was a span of 10 bases. Germline V gene data show CDR1 as SGHTA and CDR2 as FQGTGA. The CDR3 consists of 14 residues. The CDR3 sequence is CASSLAVGTGELFF. The DNA for the CDR3 is TGTGCCAGCAGCTTGGCAGTGGGAACCGGGGAGCTGTTTTTT.

This clone was observed a single time. This chain joins TRBV6-5 and TRBJ1-1, with TRBD1 matching over 8 bases. Germline assignment: CDR1 MNHEY and CDR2 SVGAGI. There are 12 residues in the CDR3. J gave up 13 bases and V 5 bases, and 9 bases lay outside the gene matches. The CDR3: CASSRDRGMIFF. The CDR3, as DNA: TGTGCCAGCAGTAGAGACAGGGGAATGATTTTCTTT.

V gene TRBV9 combines with J gene TRBJ1-1; D gene ambiguous. Germline V gene sequence: CDR1 SGDLS, CDR2 YYNGEE. The ends were cut back, 2 bases at V and 5 bases at J, with 10 bases in the middle. The CDR3 is made up of 13 amino acids. CDR3 DNA sequence: TGTGCCAGCAGCGTTGAGGTGAGGACTGAAGCTTTCTTT. Translating gives CASSVEVRTEAFF.

This clone was seen once. This chain joins TRBV9 and TRBJ1-2; perhaps TRBD1 as D (5 bases). Germline-derived CDR1 and CDR2 are SGDLS and YYNGEE. This CDR3 contains 17 residues. Trimming took off 0 bases at V and 4 bases at J, with 19 bases between the two ends. DNA for the CDR3: TGTGCCAGCAGCGTAGCGGGGCAGTCCGCGGGGGGCTATGGCTACACCTTC. Protein sequence: CASSVAGQSAGGYGYTF.

V usage is TRBV9 and J usage is TRBJ1-1, with D tentatively TRBD1 (6 bases). Germline assignment: CDR1 SGDLS and CDR2 YYNGEE. Trimming removed 4 bases from V and 1 base from J, with 11 bases in between. The CDR3 length is 14 residues. The CDR3 DNA reads as TGTGCCAGCAGCTCCGGGACATCGAACACTGAAGCTTTCTTT. It translates to CASSSGTSNTEAFF.

The chain employs TRBV29-1 and TRBJ2-1, with TRBD2 matching 10 bases. Germline V gene sequence: CDR1 SQVTM, CDR2 ANQGSEA. Unmatched junction bases numbered 4, after V lost 6 bases and J lost 5 bases. This CDR3 is 13 amino acids long. The CDR3 reads CSVKRGGDNEQFF. CDR3 in DNA: TGCAGCGTCAAGCGGGGGGGGGACAATGAGCAGTTCTTC.

The chain links TRBV7-9 to TRBJ2-3, with TRBD2 matching 8 bases. Looked up from germline, CDR1 is SEHNR and CDR2 is FQNEAQ (reference sequence). V lost 0 bases, J lost 2 bases, and 1 base stayed unmatched. This CDR3 has 15 amino acids. CDR3 in amino acids: CASSLAAGDTDTQYF. Written as DNA, the CDR3 is TGTGCCAGCAGCTTAGCAGCGGGGGACACAGATACGCAGTATTTT.

The chain is built from TRBV19 and TRBJ2-2; D is perhaps TRBD1 or TRBD2 (6 bases each). V was trimmed by 6 bases and J by 1 base, leaving 18 bases between them. This CDR3 contains 17 residues. In germline, CDR1 is LNHDA, CDR2 SQIVND (reference sequence). In DNA, the CDR3 is TGTGCCAGTAGACATTGGGGACTGACAGGGAACACCGGGGAGCTGTTTTTT. It is translated as CASRHWGLTGNTGELFF.

V is TRBV18 and J is TRBJ2-7; the match to TRBD2 covers 8 bases. CDR3 length: 14 residues. Germline CDR1 reads KGHSH; CDR2 reads LQKENI. The V gene end was trimmed by 6 bases and the J gene end by 3 bases; junction bases not matched to a gene: 7. The CDR3 sequence: CASSPGGGIYEQYF. The CDR3 DNA reads as TGTGCCAGCTCCCCCGGGGGGGGTATCTACGAGCAGTACTTC.

The chain has TRBV27 and TRBJ1-6; the D is unclear. The CDR3 covers 12 residues. Deletions cut 4 bases from V and 11 bases from J, with 9 bases between. Germline-derived CDR1 and CDR2 are MNHEY and SMNVEV (reference sequence). CDR3 loop: CASSSPPAPLHF. In nucleotides, the CDR3 is TGTGCCAGCAGTTCTCCCCCGGCACCCCTCCACTTT.

J is TRBJ1-5 and V is TRBV6-8, with 10 bases aligning to TRBD1. Germline lookup yields CDR1 MNHGY and CDR2 SAAAGT. The CDR3 runs 17 residues. V lost 5 bases, J lost 2 bases, and 9 bases stayed unmatched. The CDR3 loop is CASSLRDRGFGNQPQHF. The DNA for the CDR3 is TGTGCCAGCAGTCTCCGGGACAGGGGTTTCGGCAATCAGCCCCAGCATTTT.

This clone has just one count. This chain joins TRBV11-3 and TRBJ2-1, with TRBD2 identical over 11 bases. The CDR3 has 16 amino acids. CDR1 SGHNT and CDR2 YENEEA come from the germline V gene. Trimming took 4 bases from V and 8 from J; bases not matched to a gene: 10. CDR3 DNA: TGTGCCAGCAGCTCTTTTAGCGGGGGGGCAGGACATGAGCAGTTCTTC. Protein: CASSSFSGGAGHEQFF.